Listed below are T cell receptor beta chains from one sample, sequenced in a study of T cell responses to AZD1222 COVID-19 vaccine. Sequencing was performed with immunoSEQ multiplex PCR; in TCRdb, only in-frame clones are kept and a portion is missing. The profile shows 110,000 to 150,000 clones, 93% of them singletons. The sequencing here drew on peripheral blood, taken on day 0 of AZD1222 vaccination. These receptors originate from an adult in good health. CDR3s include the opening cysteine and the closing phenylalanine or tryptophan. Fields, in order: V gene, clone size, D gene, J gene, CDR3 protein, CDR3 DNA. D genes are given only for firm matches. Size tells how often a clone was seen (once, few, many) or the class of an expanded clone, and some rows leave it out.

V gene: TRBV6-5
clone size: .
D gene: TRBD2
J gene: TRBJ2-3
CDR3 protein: CASSLAGTADTQYF
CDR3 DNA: TGTGCCAGCAGTTTAGCGGGAACGGCAGATACGCAGTATTTT

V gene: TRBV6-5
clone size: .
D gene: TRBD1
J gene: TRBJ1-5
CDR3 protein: CASSPGQDSNQPQHF
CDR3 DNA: TGTGCCAGCAGCCCGGGACAGGATAGCAATCAGCCCCAGCATTTT

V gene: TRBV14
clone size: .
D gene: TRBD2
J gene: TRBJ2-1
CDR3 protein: CASSSRLAVDNEQFF
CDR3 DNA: TGTGCCAGCAGCTCCCGACTAGCGGTTGACAATGAGCAGTTCTTC

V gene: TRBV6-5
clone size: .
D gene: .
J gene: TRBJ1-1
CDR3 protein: CASSDSNTEAFF
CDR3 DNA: TGTGCCAGCAGCGACTCGAACACTGAAGCTTTCTTT

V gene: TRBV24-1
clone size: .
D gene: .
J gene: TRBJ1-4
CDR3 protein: CATSRGLGEKLFF
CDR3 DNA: TGTGCCACCAGTCGGGGATTGGGGGAAAAACTGTTTTTT

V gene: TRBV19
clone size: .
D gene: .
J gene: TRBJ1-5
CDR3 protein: CASSIVQGGDSNQPQHF
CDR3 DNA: TGTGCCAGTAGTATAGTGCAGGGAGGGGATAGCAATCAGCCCCAGCATTTT

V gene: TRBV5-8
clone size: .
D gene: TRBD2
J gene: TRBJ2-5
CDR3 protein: CASTPSGSAGETQYF
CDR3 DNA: TGTGCCAGCACGCCTAGCGGGAGTGCGGGAGAGACCCAGTACTTC

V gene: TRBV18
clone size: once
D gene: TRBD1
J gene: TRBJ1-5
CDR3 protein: CASSPGGQGDQPQHF
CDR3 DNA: TGTGCCAGCTCACCTGGAGGACAGGGGGATCAGCCCCAGCATTTT

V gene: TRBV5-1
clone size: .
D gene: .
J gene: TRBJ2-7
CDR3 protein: CASSLLTGLLEQYF
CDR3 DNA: TGCGCCAGCAGCTTGCTCACTGGGTTACTAGAGCAGTACTTC

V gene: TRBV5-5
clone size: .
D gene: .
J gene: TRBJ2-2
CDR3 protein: CASSFFTGELFF
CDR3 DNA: TGTGCCAGCAGCTTCTTCACCGGGGAGCTGTTTTTT

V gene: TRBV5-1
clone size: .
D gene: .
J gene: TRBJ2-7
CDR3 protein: CASSPGRPDIYEQYF
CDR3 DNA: TGCGCCAGCAGCCCCGGACGTCCGGACATCTACGAGCAGTACTTC

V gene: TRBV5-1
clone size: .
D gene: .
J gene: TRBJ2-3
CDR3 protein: CASSLVGSDTQYF
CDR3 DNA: TGCGCCAGCAGCTTGGTGGGGTCAGATACGCAGTATTTT

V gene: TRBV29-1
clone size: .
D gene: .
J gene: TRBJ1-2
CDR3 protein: CSVHSGDEIYGYTF
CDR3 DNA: TGCAGCGTCCATTCAGGGGACGAGATCTATGGCTACACCTTC

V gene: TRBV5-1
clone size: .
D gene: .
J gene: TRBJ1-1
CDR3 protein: CASSLGVVSEAFF
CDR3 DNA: TGCGCCAGCAGCTTGGGGGTGGTATCTGAAGCTTTCTTT

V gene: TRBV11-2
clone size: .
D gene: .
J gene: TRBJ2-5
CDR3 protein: CASSSPGEETQYF
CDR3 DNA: TGTGCCAGCAGCTCCCCAGGGGAAGAGACCCAGTACTTC

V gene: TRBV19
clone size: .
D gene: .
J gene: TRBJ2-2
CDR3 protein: CASSQDSPTGELFF
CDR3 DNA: TGTGCCAGTAGCCAGGACAGTCCCACCGGGGAGCTGTTTTTT

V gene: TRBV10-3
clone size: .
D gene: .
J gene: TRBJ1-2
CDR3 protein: CAISDPLGVYGYTF
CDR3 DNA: TGTGCCATCAGTGACCCCCTGGGGGTCTATGGCTACACCTTC

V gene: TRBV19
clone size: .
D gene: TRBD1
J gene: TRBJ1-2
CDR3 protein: CASQRQGGYGYTF
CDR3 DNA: TGTGCCAGTCAACGACAGGGGGGCTATGGCTACACCTTC

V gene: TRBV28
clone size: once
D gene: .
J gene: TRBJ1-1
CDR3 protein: CASSFGGDGTEAFF
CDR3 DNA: TGTGCCAGCAGTTTCGGGGGCGACGGCACTGAAGCTTTCTTT

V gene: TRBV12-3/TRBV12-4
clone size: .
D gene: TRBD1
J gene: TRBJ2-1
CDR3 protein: CASSLTRGIEQFF
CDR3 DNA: TGTGCCAGCAGTTTAACCAGGGGGATTGAGCAGTTCTTC

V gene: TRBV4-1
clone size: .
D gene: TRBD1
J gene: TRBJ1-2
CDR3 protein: CASRRDSSAANYGYTF
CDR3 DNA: TGCGCCAGCAGACGGGACAGTTCTGCCGCTAACTATGGCTACACCTTC

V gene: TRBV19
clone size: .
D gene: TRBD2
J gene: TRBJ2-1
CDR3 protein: CASNSGRIYNEQFF
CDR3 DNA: TGTGCCAGTAATAGCGGGAGGATCTACAATGAGCAGTTCTTC

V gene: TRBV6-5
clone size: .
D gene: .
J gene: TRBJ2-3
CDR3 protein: CASSRTGRDTQYF
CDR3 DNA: TGTGCCAGCAGCCGGACTGGGAGAGATACGCAGTATTTT

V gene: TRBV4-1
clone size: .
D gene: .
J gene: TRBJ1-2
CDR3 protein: CASSQETYYGYTF
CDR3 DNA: TGCGCCAGCAGCCAAGAGACCTACTATGGCTACACCTTC

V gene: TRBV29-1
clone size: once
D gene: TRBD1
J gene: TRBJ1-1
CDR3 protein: CSVHTGGGNTEAFF
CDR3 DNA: TGCAGCGTCCATACAGGGGGAGGGAACACTGAAGCTTTCTTT

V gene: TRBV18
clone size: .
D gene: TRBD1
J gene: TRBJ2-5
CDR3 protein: CASSPSGQQETQYF
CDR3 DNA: TGTGCCAGCTCACCATCGGGACAGCAAGAGACCCAGTACTTC

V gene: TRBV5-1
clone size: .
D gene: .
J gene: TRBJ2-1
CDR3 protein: CASSPTAGLERSYNEQFF
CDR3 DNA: TGCGCCAGCAGCCCAACCGCGGGGCTGGAGAGGTCCTACAATGAGCAGTTCTTC

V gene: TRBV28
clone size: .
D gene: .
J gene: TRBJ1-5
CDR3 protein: CASKGGGQPQHF
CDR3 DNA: TGTGCCAGCAAGGGGGGGGGACAGCCCCAGCATTTT

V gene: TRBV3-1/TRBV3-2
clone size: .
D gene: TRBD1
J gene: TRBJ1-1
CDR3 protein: CASSPGGGQGRTEAFF
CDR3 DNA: TGTGCCAGCAGCCCTGGAGGGGGACAGGGTAGGACTGAAGCTTTCTTT

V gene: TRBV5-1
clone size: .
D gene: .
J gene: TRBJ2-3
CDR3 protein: CASSLDGDATDTQYF
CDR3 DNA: TGCGCCAGCAGCTTGGATGGGGACGCCACAGATACGCAGTATTTT

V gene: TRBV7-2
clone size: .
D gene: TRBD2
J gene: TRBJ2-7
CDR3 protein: CASSLGEGEQYF
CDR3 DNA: TGTGCCAGCAGCTTAGGGGAGGGGGAGCAGTACTTC

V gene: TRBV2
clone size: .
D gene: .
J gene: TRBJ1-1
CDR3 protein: CASSQDKNTEAFF
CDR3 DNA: TGTGCCAGCAGCCAGGACAAGAACACTGAAGCTTTCTTT

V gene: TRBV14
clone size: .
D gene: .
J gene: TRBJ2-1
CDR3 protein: CASSPLGRPYNEQFF
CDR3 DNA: TGTGCCAGCAGCCCCCTAGGGCGGCCCTACAATGAGCAGTTCTTC

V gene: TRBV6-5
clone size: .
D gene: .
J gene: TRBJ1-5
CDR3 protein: CASRPPSSSTQHF
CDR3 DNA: TGTGCCAGCAGACCACCGTCGTCGAGTACCCAGCATTTT

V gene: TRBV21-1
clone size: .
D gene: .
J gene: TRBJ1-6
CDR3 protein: CASRAGQDRGSNSPLHF
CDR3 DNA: TGTGCCAGCAGAGCCGGGCAGGACAGGGGATCGAATTCACCCCTCCACTTT

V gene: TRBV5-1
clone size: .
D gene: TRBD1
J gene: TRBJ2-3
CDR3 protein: CASSLRDRGPYSTDTQYF
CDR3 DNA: TGCGCCAGCAGTCTAAGGGACAGGGGGCCTTATAGCACAGATACGCAGTATTTT

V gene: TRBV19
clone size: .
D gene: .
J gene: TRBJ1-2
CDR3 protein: CASSFRDYGYTF
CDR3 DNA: TGTGCCAGTAGTTTCAGGGACTATGGCTACACCTTC

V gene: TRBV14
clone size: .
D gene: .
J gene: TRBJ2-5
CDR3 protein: CASSQSRAFVETQYF
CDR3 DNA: TGTGCCAGCAGCCAAAGTAGGGCCTTCGTGGAGACCCAGTACTTC

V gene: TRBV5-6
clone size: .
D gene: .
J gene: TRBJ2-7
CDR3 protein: CASSFFLRDEQYF
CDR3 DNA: TGTGCCAGCAGCTTCTTTCTTAGGGACGAGCAGTACTTC

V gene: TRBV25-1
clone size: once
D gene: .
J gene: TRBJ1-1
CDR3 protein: CASSEGEITEAFF
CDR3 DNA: TGTGCCAGCAGTGAGGGGGAGATCACTGAAGCTTTCTTT

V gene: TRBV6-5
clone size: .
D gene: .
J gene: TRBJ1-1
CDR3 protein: CASSYSQGLAFF
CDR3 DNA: TGTGCCAGCAGTTACTCGCAGGGTTTAGCTTTCTTT

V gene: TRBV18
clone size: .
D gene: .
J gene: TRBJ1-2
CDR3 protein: CASSPGTPTNYGYTF
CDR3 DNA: TGTGCCAGCTCACCGGGGACACCTACTAACTATGGCTACACCTTC

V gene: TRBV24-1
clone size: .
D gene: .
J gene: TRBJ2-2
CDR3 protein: CATSARVSNTGELFF
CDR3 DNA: TGTGCCACCAGTGCTAGGGTTTCGAACACCGGGGAGCTGTTTTTT

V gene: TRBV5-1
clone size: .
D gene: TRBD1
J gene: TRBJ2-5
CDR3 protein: CASSLVGTGVETQYF
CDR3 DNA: TGCGCCAGCAGCTTGGTTGGGACAGGGGTAGAGACCCAGTACTTC

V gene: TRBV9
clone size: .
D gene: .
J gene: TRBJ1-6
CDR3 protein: CASSVQGFEGSPLHF
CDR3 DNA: TGTGCCAGCAGCGTCCAGGGTTTTGAGGGTTCACCCCTCCACTTT

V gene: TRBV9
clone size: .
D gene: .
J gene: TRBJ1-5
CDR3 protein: CASSVDRDQPQHF
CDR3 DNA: TGTGCCAGCAGCGTAGACAGGGATCAGCCCCAGCATTTT

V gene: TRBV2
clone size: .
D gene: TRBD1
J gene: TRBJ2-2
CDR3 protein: CASSEDRVGTGELFF
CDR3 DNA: TGTGCCAGCAGTGAGGACAGGGTGGGCACCGGGGAGCTGTTTTTT

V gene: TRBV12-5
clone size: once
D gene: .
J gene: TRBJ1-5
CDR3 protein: CASGAGSQGDQPQHF
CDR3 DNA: TGTGCTAGTGGGGCGGGATCTCAGGGAGATCAGCCCCAGCATTTT

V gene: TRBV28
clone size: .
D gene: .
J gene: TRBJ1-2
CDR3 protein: CASSFLFLSGRGYTF
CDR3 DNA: TGTGCCAGCAGTTTTCTCTTCTTATCAGGGAGAGGCTACACCTTC

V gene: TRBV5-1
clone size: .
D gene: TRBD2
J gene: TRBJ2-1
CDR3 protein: CASSLGAGGPHEQFF
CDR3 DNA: TGCGCCAGCAGCTTGGGAGCGGGAGGGCCCCATGAGCAGTTCTTC

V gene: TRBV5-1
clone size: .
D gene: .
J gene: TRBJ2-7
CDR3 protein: CASSLDRGTSYEQYF
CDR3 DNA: TGCGCCAGCAGCTTGGATCGCGGGACCTCCTACGAGCAGTACTTC

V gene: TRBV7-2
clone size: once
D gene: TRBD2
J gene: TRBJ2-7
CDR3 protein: CASSFSSGLDSYEQYF
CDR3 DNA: TGTGCCAGCAGCTTCTCCTCAGGACTAGACTCCTACGAGCAGTACTTC

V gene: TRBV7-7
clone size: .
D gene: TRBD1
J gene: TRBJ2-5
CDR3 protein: CASSPDRRETQYF
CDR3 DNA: TGTGCCAGCAGCCCGGACAGGAGGGAGACCCAGTACTTC

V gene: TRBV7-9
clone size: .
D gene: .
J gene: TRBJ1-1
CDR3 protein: CASSQASGTEAFF
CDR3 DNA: TGTGCCAGCAGCCAAGCCTCGGGGACTGAAGCTTTCTTT

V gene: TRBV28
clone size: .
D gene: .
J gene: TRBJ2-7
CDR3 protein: CASRRDATYEQYF
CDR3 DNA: TGTGCCAGCAGACGGGACGCCACCTACGAGCAGTACTTC